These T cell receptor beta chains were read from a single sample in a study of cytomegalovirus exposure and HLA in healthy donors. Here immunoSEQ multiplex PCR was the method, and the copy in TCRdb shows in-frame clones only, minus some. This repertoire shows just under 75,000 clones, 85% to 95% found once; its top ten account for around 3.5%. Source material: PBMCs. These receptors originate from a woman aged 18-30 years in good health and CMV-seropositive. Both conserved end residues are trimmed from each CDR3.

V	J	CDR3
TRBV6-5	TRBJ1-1	ASSYSRGTEAF
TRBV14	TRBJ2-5	ASSRGHLQETQY
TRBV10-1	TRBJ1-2	ASSDDRRHGYT
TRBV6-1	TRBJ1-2	ASSEGGVGLYGYT
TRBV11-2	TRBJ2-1	ASSLERVSNEQF
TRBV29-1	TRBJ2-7	SVEGPVAGGNYEQY
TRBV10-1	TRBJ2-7	ASSEIHKAGKGNEQY
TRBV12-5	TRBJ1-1	ASGLDQTGRVPEAF
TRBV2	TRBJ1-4	ASSQNRGLEKLF
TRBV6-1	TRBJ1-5	ASSSDGSNQPQH
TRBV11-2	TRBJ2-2	ASSRPLGRTPGELF
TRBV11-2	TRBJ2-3	ASSPGQASTDTQY
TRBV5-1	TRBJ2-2	ASSFSGNTGELF
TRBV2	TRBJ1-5	ASSAGTGRLD
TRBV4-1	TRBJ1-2	ASSQDGAQSSRYT
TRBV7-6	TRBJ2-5	ASSLGQQETQY
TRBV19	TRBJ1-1	ASSISGVSGTEAF
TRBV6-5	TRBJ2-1	ASRLAGRYNEQF